Below, 17 T cell receptor beta chains from the same sample are listed, as sequenced in a study of T cell changes during pregnancy in multiple sclerosis (dated by TCRdb to the late 2010s). Library preparation employed the immunoSEQ multiplex PCR assay. Here the immuneACCESS table is served through TCRdb, limited to in-frame sequences with V and J called. Missing clones are a known gap in these copies; in checked studies unresolved V genes cover under half, and the rest lacks a known reason. A total of around 41,000 clones appear in this sample, about 91% of them only once. The top ten clonotypes cover 0.46% of the sample. The sample consisted of CD4+ T cells from peripheral blood mononuclear cells, taken in the third trimester of pregnancy. The receptors shown here come from a female donor in good health, enrolled as a control in a pregnancy study.

This rearrangement joins TRBV2 to TRBJ2-1; a weak D match, TRBD2 (5 bases). Per germline, CDR1 SNHLY and CDR2 FYNNEI. V was cut by 2 bases and J by 0 bases, with 11 bases left in between. This CDR3 has 16 amino acids. The CDR3 here is CASSELAPSSYNEQFF. The DNA of the CDR3 is TGTGCCAGCAGTGAACTAGCACCAAGCTCCTACAATGAGCAGTTCTTC.

This chain uses TRBV27 with TRBJ2-3; 7 bases map to TRBD2. Germline CDR1 reads MNHEY; CDR2 reads SMNVEV (reference sequence). This CDR3 is built from 15 residues. The J segment lost 8 bases and the V segment lost 3 bases, leaving 11 bases of the junction unmatched. The CDR3 here is CASSFGAGALTTQYF. The CDR3 DNA is TGTGCCAGCAGTTTTGGGGCGGGAGCCCTAACTACGCAGTATTTT.

The chain links TRBV19 to TRBJ1-1, with TRBD1 identical over 9 bases. V trimming: 10 bases; J trimming: 2 bases; junction bases outside the gene matches: 5. CDR1 is LNHDA, CDR2 SQIVND, per germline (reference sequence). This CDR3 spans 13 amino acids. The CDR3 protein is CATRQGVNTEAFF. CDR3 DNA sequence: TGTGCCACGCGACAGGGGGTAAACACTGAAGCTTTCTTT. The full variable domain, in which reference TRBV19 and TRBJ1-1 provide the parts outside the CDR3, is DGGITQSPKYLFRKEGQNVTLSCEQNLNHDAMYWYRQDPGQGLRLIYYSQIVNDFQKGDIAEGYSVSREKKESFPLTVTSAQKNPTAFYLCATRQGVNTEAFFGQGTRLTVV.

This clone was counted only a few times. V and J are TRBV6-6 and TRBJ1-1; D is possibly TRBD1 (5 bases). CDR1 is MNHNY, CDR2 SVGAGI, per germline (reference sequence). This CDR3 spans 13 amino acids. Trimming removed 7 bases from V and 5 bases from J, with 14 bases in between. Here the CDR3 DNA reads TGTGCCAGCACGCAGGGTACGGTTACTGAAGCTTTCTTT. It translates to CASTQGTVTEAFF.

This clone has only a few counts. The V gene is TRBV6-1, the J gene TRBJ1-5; perhaps TRBD1 as D (5 bases). V shed 0 bases and J shed 9 bases, with 12 bases lying between them. The CDR3 length is 14 residues. Germline CDR1 and CDR2: MNHNS and SASEGT. The CDR3 reads CASSEAYYGGPQHF. CDR3 DNA sequence: TGTGCCAGCAGTGAAGCGTACTACGGGGGGCCCCAGCATTTT.

The rearrangement links TRBV4-2 to TRBJ1-4; 10 bases map to TRBD1. Per germline, CDR1 LGHNA and CDR2 YNFKEQ. The trim removed 4 bases at V and 6 bases at J, leaving 5 bases unmatched. This CDR3 is built from 15 residues. CDR3 sequence (DNA): TGTGCCAGCAGCCCGCACGGGACAGGGGATGAAAAACTGTTTTTT. Protein sequence: CASSPHGTGDEKLFF.

The rearrangement links TRBV7-9 to TRBJ2-5; 11 positions match TRBD1. Trimming at V came to 3 bases and at J to 5 bases, leaving 8 bases not matched to a gene. This CDR3 is built from 16 residues. CDR1 SEHNR and CDR2 FQNEAQ come from the germline V gene (reference sequence). The chain's CDR3 is CASSFYGTGGAETQYF. DNA of the CDR3: TGTGCCAGCAGCTTTTATGGGACAGGGGGAGCGGAGACCCAGTACTTC.

The V call is TRBV4-1, the J call TRBJ1-2; the D gene is possibly TRBD1 (5 bases). This CDR3 contains 15 residues. Germline V gives CDR1 MGHRA, CDR2 YSYEKL. V was pared by 0 bases and J by 3 bases, with 11 bases between. The CDR3 here is CASSQERTPDYGYTF. Here the CDR3 DNA reads TGCGCCAGCAGCCAAGAAAGGACACCAGACTATGGCTACACCTTC.

This chain connects TRBV28 to TRBJ1-5; D ambiguous. CDR3 size: 12 residues. V lost 5 bases and J lost 4, with 6 bases in between. CDR1 is MDHEN and CDR2 is SYDVKM in the germline V gene. For the CDR3, the DNA is TGTGCCAGCAGTCCCCCAAATCAGCCCCAGCATTTT. Amino acids: CASSPPNQPQHF.

CDR3: CAWSMRSSRYGYTF. In nucleotides, the CDR3 is TGTGCCTGGAGTATGAGATCCTCTCGCTATGGCTACACCTTC. J is TRBJ1-2 and V is TRBV30; D gene unclear. The germline CDR1 and CDR2 sequences are GTSNPN and SVGIG (reference sequence). Trimming shortened V by 2 bases and J by 4 bases, and 14 bases separated the two germline ends. This CDR3 has 14 residues.

The chain uses TRBV19 and TRBJ2-7; 12 nucleotides match TRBD1. This CDR3 region has 16 residues. J was trimmed by 6 bases and V by 4 bases; bases with no gene match: 10. Looked up from germline, CDR1 is LNHDA and CDR2 is SQIVND (reference sequence). The CDR3 DNA follows: TGTGCCAGTAGTAAGAAACCGGGACAGGGGGCAGGCGAGCAGTACTTC. It is translated as CASSKKPGQGAGEQYF.

This rearrangement joins TRBV25-1 to TRBJ2-7; 10 bases align to TRBD2. CDR1 is MGHDK and CDR2 is SYGVNS in the germline V gene. The CDR3 extends over 16 amino acids. Trimming cost V 2 bases and J 2 bases; bases outside gene matches: 6. The CDR3 coding sequence is TGTGCCAGCAGTGAAACAAGCAGCGGGAGGGCCTACGAGCAGTACTTC. It codes for CASSETSSGRAYEQYF.

The chain employs TRBV6-1 and TRBJ1-2, with D possibly TRBD1 on 6 matching bases. The CDR3 covers 14 residues. CDR1 is MNHNS, CDR2 SASEGT, per germline. Deletions cut 5 bases from V and 0 bases from J, with 10 bases between. CDR3 sequence reads: CASSQGTTNYGYTF. CDR3 in DNA: TGTGCCAGCAGTCAGGGGACAACTAACTATGGCTACACCTTC.

The rearrangement uses TRBV19 and TRBJ1-2, with 11 bases matching TRBD1. Germline values: CDR1 LNHDA, CDR2 SQIVND (reference sequence). With 3 bases clipped from V and 8 bases from J, the junction kept 8 bases outside the gene matches. The CDR3 contains 15 residues. DNA of the CDR3: TGTGCCAGTAGTATCGGGACAGGGGGGTTACGAGGCTACACCTTC. Translating it yields CASSIGTGGLRGYTF.

The chain carries TRBV30 and TRBJ2-3; 14 bases agree with TRBD2. From germline, CDR1 is GTSNPN and CDR2 SVGIG (reference sequence). The CDR3 is 14 amino acids. After removal of 5 bases from V and 6 bases from J, the junction contained 4 bases not matched to a gene. CDR3 nucleotides: TGTGCCTGGCTCGGGACTAGCGGGGGTGATACGCAGTATTTT. It is translated as CAWLGTSGGDTQYF.

This clone has just a few counts. The chain uses TRBV30 and TRBJ1-1; no reliable D call. The CDR3 runs to 13 residues. Trimming stripped 3 bases from V and 2 bases from J, with 10 bases between. The V gene's germline CDR1 is GTSNPN and CDR2 SVGIG (reference sequence). The DNA of the CDR3 is TGTGCCTGGAGAAAGCACTCAAACACTGAAGCTTTCTTT. This gives the protein CAWRKHSNTEAFF.

The chain recombines TRBV19 with TRBJ1-1; D is undetermined. This CDR3 comprises 14 residues. The V gene's germline CDR1 is LNHDA and CDR2 SQIVND (reference sequence). Trimming stripped 5 bases from V and 2 bases from J, with 12 bases between. CDR3 protein: CASSSRRGNTEAFF. As DNA, the CDR3 is TGTGCCAGTAGTTCCCGTCGGGGAAACACTGAAGCTTTCTTT.